This T cell receptor (beta chain) was recovered during a study of blood T cell repertoires in COVID-19. How the authors handled the data: Reference gene primers were amplified, and this amplification served to estimate nucleated cell counts. Using immunoSEQ multiplex PCR, the repertoire was profiled, and TCRdb retains in-frame clones only, with some absent. V and J calls and clone size follow that table, whereas D and trimming were derived from the DNA. The sample includes over 75,000 clones, almost 85% of them seen just once. This clone was counted once. Material: peripheral blood. The clonotype comes from a woman older than 75 with acute or convalescent COVID-19.

The CDR3 protein is CASSPPEAFGETQYF. The CDR3 nucleotides read TGTGCCAGCAGCCCTCCGGAAGCCTTCGGGGAGACCCAGTACTTC. The rearrangement links TRBV3-1 (or the pseudogene TRBV3-2) to TRBJ2-5; unclear D gene. This CDR3 comprises 15 residues. V lost 4 bases and J 5 bases, leaving 17 bases between the germline ends. CDR1 is LGHDT and CDR2 is YNNKEL in the germline V gene (reference sequence).